This passage covers 16 T cell receptor beta chains from one sample sequenced in a study of persistence of HIV-infected CD4 T cells. What these receptors recognize is not known. An overlapping HIV-1 Gag peptide pool stimulated these cells at 0.75 to 1 ug/peptide/mL. CD40L-negative CD69-negative CD45RO-high memory CD4+ T cells were sorted as populations depleted of antigen-responding cells. Sequencing used immunoSEQ version 4 in survey mode. This table comes from immunoSEQ multiplex PCR, and its TCRdb copy is limited to in-frame clones, with some not included. Counted here are tens of thousands of clones, about 77% occurring once; the ten biggest clones make up more than 1.5%. Here the sequenced sample was CD4+ T cells sorted from PBMCs after 18-hour stimulation, taken from a patient who received antiretroviral therapy. These receptors all come from an adult man with HIV who was CMV-seropositive.

V and J are TRBV7-9 and TRBJ2-5; no reliable D call. CDR3 length equals 11 residues. The germline V gene encodes CDR1 SEHNR and CDR2 FQNEAQ (reference sequence). Trimming took off 5 bases at V and 5 bases at J, with 6 bases between the two ends. Here the CDR3 reads CASSGSETQYF. The CDR3 DNA follows: TGTGCCAGCAGCGGCAGTGAGACCCAGTACTTC.

This clone was recorded a few times. The chain recombines TRBV2 with TRBJ1-4; TRBD1 is a possible D gene (6 bases). Per germline, CDR1 SNHLY and CDR2 FYNNEI. Trimming took off 7 bases at V and 4 bases at J, with 16 bases between the two ends. The length of the CDR3 is 15 residues. The DNA for the CDR3 is TGTGCCAGCACGGTTTCGACAGGCTATAATGAAAAACTGTTTTTT. Translating gives CASTVSTGYNEKLFF.

This chain joins TRBV28 and TRBJ1-1; 7 nucleotides line up with TRBD1. There are 14 residues in the CDR3. Losses at the gene ends were 5 bases for V and 4 bases for J; bases not matched to a gene: 7. Germline CDR1 reads MDHEN; CDR2 reads SYDVKM. CDR3 in amino acids: CASSLTGLLTEAFF. CDR3 nucleotide sequence: TGTGCCAGCAGTCTGACAGGGCTGCTCACTGAAGCTTTCTTT.

This clone was observed a handful of times. The J gene is TRBJ2-7, the V gene TRBV19, with TRBD1 matching over 8 bases. V was clipped by 5 bases and J by 5 bases; unmatched bases: 11. Germline V CDR1 and CDR2: LNHDA, SQIVND (reference sequence). The CDR3 is 15 residues long. CDR3: CASSAMGTGGDEQYF. CDR3 coding DNA: TGTGCCAGTAGTGCGATGGGGACAGGTGGTGACGAGCAGTACTTC.

The chain employs TRBV6-5 and TRBJ1-2; D uncertain. The CDR3 spans 14 residues. V was pared by 1 base and J by 1 base, with 7 bases between. The V gene's germline CDR1 is MNHEY and CDR2 SVGAGI. CDR3: CASSYLGGNYGYTF. The CDR3 coding sequence is TGTGCCAGCAGTTACTTAGGCGGTAACTATGGCTACACCTTC.

This chain links TRBV5-1 with TRBJ1-6, with unresolved D. The CDR3 length is 13 residues. The germline V and J ends were trimmed by 7 bases and 3 bases, with 8 bases remaining between them. CDR1 is SGHRS and CDR2 is YFSETQ in the germline V gene. CDR3 protein: CASRRDYNSPLHF. The CDR3 bases are TGCGCCAGCCGACGGGACTATAATTCACCCCTCCACTTT.

The V and J genes are TRBV18 and TRBJ1-2; TRBD1 matches 7 bases. Looked up from germline, CDR1 is KGHSH and CDR2 is LQKENI. V lost 2 bases and J lost 5; bases outside the gene matches: 2. This CDR3 is 13 amino acids long. The CDR3 bases are TGTGCCAGCTCACCAGGACAGGAGTATGGCTACACCTTC. Translating it yields CASSPGQEYGYTF.

This rearrangement joins TRBV4-1 to TRBJ2-2; maybe TRBD1 (6 bases). The CDR3 consists of 15 residues. Trimming pared 2 bases from V and 7 bases from J, leaving 14 bases between. CDR1 and CDR2 (germline): MGHRA, YSYEKL. CDR3 DNA sequence: TGCGCCAGCAGCCAAACCACAGGGATTGTCGGGGAGCTGTTTTTT. It encodes CASSQTTGIVGELFF.

This clone has only one observation. The chain recombines TRBV7-9 with TRBJ2-5; perhaps TRBD1 as D (5 bases). The V and J ends lost 5 bases and 5 bases respectively, with 15 bases between them. Germline CDR1 SEHNR, CDR2 FQNEAQ (reference sequence). The length of the CDR3 is 14 residues. CDR3 in DNA: TGTGCCAGCAGCCTGGTAGGGGTCGTGGAGACCCAGTACTTC. Amino acid sequence: CASSLVGVVETQYF.

The gene calls are TRBV21-1 and TRBJ1-2. TRBV21-1 is annotated as a pseudogene. The CDR3 runs to 15 residues. CDR3 bases: TGTGCCAGAAGCGCTTATTGGAGGATGATCGGGGGCTACACCTTC. As protein: CARSAYWRMIGGYTF.

The chain links TRBV15 to TRBJ1-4; 12 positions agree with TRBD1. The V gene's germline CDR1 is LNHNV and CDR2 YYDKDF (reference sequence). CDR3 length equals 15 residues. The trim removed 3 bases at V and 8 bases at J, leaving 4 bases unmatched. DNA for the CDR3: TGTGCCACCAGCAGGGGACAGGGGGCGGGAGAAAAACTGTTTTTT. This codes for CATSRGQGAGEKLFF.

This clone has a handful of counts. The J gene is TRBJ2-7, the V gene TRBV10-1; 14 nucleotides match TRBD2. The CDR3 is 13 residues long. Trimming at V came to 4 bases and at J to 7 bases, leaving 0 bases not matched to a gene. Germline-derived CDR1 and CDR2 are WNHNN and SYGVQD (reference sequence). The DNA of the CDR3 is TGCGCCAGCAGTGGGACTAGCGGGGGGGAGCAGTACTTC. The encoded protein is CASSGTSGGEQYF.

The rearrangement joins TRBV3-1 (or the pseudogene TRBV3-2) to TRBJ2-1, with D maybe TRBD1 (5 bases). Per germline, CDR1 LGHDT and CDR2 YNNKEL (reference sequence). Trimming took 4 bases from V and 7 from J, leaving 20 bases between them. This CDR3 has 16 amino acids. The CDR3 coding sequence is TGTGCCAGCAGCCCACCTGACGGCCTCACAGGAAATGAGCAGTTCTTC. Amino acids: CASSPPDGLTGNEQFF.

The chain is built from TRBV27 and TRBJ2-7; a weak D match, TRBD1 (5 bases). The V end was cut by 4 bases, the J end by 0 bases, with 13 bases between. There are 15 residues in the CDR3. CDR1 and CDR2 from the germline V gene are MNHEY and SMNVEV (reference sequence). The CDR3 DNA is TGTGCCAGCAGTTCCCGACAGACCGGCTCCTACGAGCAGTACTTC. It encodes CASSSRQTGSYEQYF.

The chain is built from TRBV6-6 and TRBJ1-5; D perhaps matches TRBD1 (5 bases). The CDR3 has 12 residues. Germline V lookup: CDR1 MNHNY, CDR2 SVGAGI (reference sequence). V lost 7 bases to trimming and J lost 6 bases, with 10 bases between them. DNA for the CDR3: TGTGCCAGCAACATAAGGGGTCAGCCCCAGCATTTT. This translates into CASNIRGQPQHF.

CDR3 region: CASRFDSRQYF. In DNA form, the CDR3 reads TGTGCCAGCAGATTTGATTCGCGGCAGTACTTC. This rearrangement joins TRBV2 to TRBJ2-7; D is ambiguous. The CDR3 spans 11 residues. Germline CDR1 reads SNHLY; CDR2 reads FYNNEI. Deletions cut 6 bases from V and 9 bases from J, with 12 bases between.